The 27 T cell receptor beta chains below were found in one sample sequenced in a study of T cell repertoires in cytomegalovirus infection. Their antigens are not known. TCRdb re-derived calls from the reads in MiXCR, one entry per CDR3 protein. The sample shows around 430,000 distinct CDR3 sequences, approximately 40% of them seen only once. The sequences come from cultured PBMCs, collected from culture after CMV antigen stimulation. Receptor source: a human donor in good health (CMV status not recorded). Some clones in this sample may be carry-over from other donors' samples.

The CDR3 region is CASSLRSGTNNEQFF. DNA for the CDR3: TGTGCCAGTAGCCTCCGTTCCGGGACAAACAATGAGCAGTTCTTC. The V and J genes are TRBV19 and TRBJ2-1, with TRBD1 as a possible D gene (6 bases). V lost 6 bases and J lost 5, with 17 bases in between. The CDR3 is 15 amino acids. Per germline, CDR1 LNHDA and CDR2 SQIVND (reference sequence).

This clonotype was found many times. The V call is TRBV7-2, the J call TRBJ2-7, with 12 bases aligning to TRBD2. The CDR3 runs to 14 residues. Looked up from germline, CDR1 is SGHTA and CDR2 is FQGNSA. Germline trimming cut 4 bases from V and 2 bases from J; bases unmatched to any gene: 0. In DNA form, the CDR3 reads TGTGCCAGCAGCTGGACTAGCGGGACCTACGAGCAGTACTTC. As protein: CASSWTSGTYEQYF. The full variable domain, its missing parts supplied by reference TRBV7-2 and TRBJ2-7, is GAGVSQSPSNKVTEKGKDVELRCDPISGHTALYWYRQSLGQGLEFLIYFQGNSAPDKSGLPSDRFSAERTGGSVSTLTIQRTQQEDSAVYLCASSWTSGTYEQYFGPGTRLTVT.

J is TRBJ1-1 and V is TRBV29-1; D gene uncertain. Germline values: CDR1 SQVTM, CDR2 ANQGSEA. The CDR3 extends over 10 amino acids. V was trimmed by 3 bases and J by 11 bases, leaving 10 bases between them. This CDR3 is CSVEGEYAFF. DNA for the CDR3: TGCAGCGTTGAGGGCGAGTACGCTTTCTTT.

V gene TRBV7-2 combines with J gene TRBJ1-2; 7 nucleotides align to TRBD1. Trimming removed 3 bases from V and 4 bases from J; junction bases left unmatched: 5. The CDR3 has 14 amino acids. Germline lookup yields CDR1 SGHTA and CDR2 FQGNSA. The CDR3 is CASSFEGASYGYTF. The DNA of the CDR3 is TGTGCCAGCAGCTTTGAGGGGGCGAGCTATGGCTACACCTTC. Supplemented by reference TRBV7-2 and TRBJ1-2, the full variable domain reads GAGVSQSPSNKVTEKGKDVELRCDPISGHTALYWYRQSLGQGLEFLIYFQGNSAPDKSGLPSDRFSAERTGGSVSTLTIQRTQQEDSAVYLCASSFEGASYGYTFGSGTRLTVV.

This clonotype occurred a few times. J is TRBJ2-3 and V is TRBV6-2 or TRBV6-3; no clear D gene. Germline CDR1 MNHEY, CDR2 SVGEGT. The V end lost 6 bases, the J end lost 9 bases, and 10 bases lay between the germline ends. The CDR3 covers 11 residues. The CDR3 DNA reads TGTGCCAGCAGGCAGCCTCCGACGCAGTATTTT. It specifies CASRQPPTQYF.

The V and J genes are TRBV7-2 and TRBJ2-3; D might be TRBD1 or TRBD2, each matching 6 bases. CDR3 length equals 15 residues. V lost 8 bases to trimming and J lost 6 bases, with 21 bases between them. Germline V CDR1 and CDR2: SGHTA, FQGNSA. In nucleotides, the CDR3 is TGTGCCAGCGGAGGGGGTCGAGGGGTCAGGGATACGCAGTATTTT. It translates to CASGGGRGVRDTQYF. The whole variable domain, remainder taken from reference TRBV7-2 and TRBJ2-3, is GAGVSQSPSNKVTEKGKDVELRCDPISGHTALYWYRQSLGQGLEFLIYFQGNSAPDKSGLPSDRFSAERTGGSVSTLTIQRTQQEDSAVYLCASGGGRGVRDTQYFGPGTRLTVL.

This clonotype occurred many times. The rearrangement links TRBV7-2 to TRBJ1-5; D gene unclear. Germline-derived CDR1 and CDR2 are SGHTA and FQGNSA. Trimming removed 2 bases from V and 3 bases from J, with 11 bases in between. The CDR3 spans 15 residues. CDR3 DNA: TGTGCCAGCAGCTTATCCAGTGGAATCAATCAGCCCCAGCATTTT. As protein: CASSLSSGINQPQHF.

The rearrangement uses TRBV2 and TRBJ2-1, with TRBD2 as a possible D gene (6 bases). Germline V gene data show CDR1 as SNHLY and CDR2 as FYNNEI. The germline V and J ends were trimmed by 2 bases and 6 bases, with 14 bases remaining between them. The CDR3 runs 15 residues. The CDR3 DNA follows: TGTGCCAGCAGTGAAAGGGAGGTTACCCCCAATGAGCAGTTCTTC. This encodes CASSEREVTPNEQFF.

The table lists this clonotype with a few counts. The genes are TRBV12-3 or TRBV12-4 and TRBJ2-7; D possibly corresponds to TRBD1 (5 bases). V was pared by 7 bases and J by 1 base, with 11 bases between. This CDR3 comprises 13 residues. CDR3 DNA sequence: TGTGCCAGCAAGGGGTTTGAATCCTACGAGCAGTACTTC. Translation: CASKGFESYEQYF.

This clonotype was counted only a few times. The chain carries TRBV28 and TRBJ2-1; D is unresolved. The germline V gene has CDR1 MDHEN and CDR2 SYDVKM. The CDR3 is 15 residues long. V was trimmed by 2 bases and J by 3 bases, leaving 11 bases between them. In DNA, the CDR3 is TGTGCCAGCAGTTTAAGATCCCAGAGCTACAATGAGCAGTTCTTC. This sequence encodes CASSLRSQSYNEQFF.

The chain recombines TRBV18 with TRBJ2-7; no firm D call. CDR3 length: 18 amino acids. The V gene's germline CDR1 is KGHSH and CDR2 LQKENI. V was trimmed by 3 bases and J by 0 bases, leaving 21 bases between them. Here the CDR3 DNA reads TGTGCCAGCTCACCGAGTAGGTCCACACCCTCGAGCTCCTACGAGCAGTACTTC. This translates into CASSPSRSTPSSSYEQYF.

This clonotype was counted between two and nine times. The chain recombines TRBV7-8 with TRBJ2-7, with 12 bases lining up with TRBD2. The CDR3 has 17 amino acids. Germline V gives CDR1 SGHVS, CDR2 FQNEAQ. V trimming: 3 bases; J trimming: 2 bases; junction bases outside the gene matches: 8. In DNA, the CDR3 is TGTGCCAGCAGCTTCAGGGCTAGCGGGGGGGCACCCTACGAGCAGTACTTC. Translated, it gives CASSFRASGGAPYEQYF.

This chain joins TRBV28 and TRBJ2-1, with no clear D. V dropped 8 bases and J dropped 7 bases, with 18 bases sitting between them. Germline-derived CDR1 and CDR2 are MDHEN and SYDVKM. This CDR3 is 14 amino acids long. The CDR3 DNA follows: TGTGCCAGCCGGACCGAGACCTTAATAAATGAGCAGTTCTTC. Translating gives CASRTETLINEQFF. The complete variable domain, with remaining parts taken from reference TRBV28 and TRBJ2-1, reads DVKVTQSSRYLVKRTGEKVFLECVQDMDHENMFWYRQDPGLGLRLIYFSYDVKMKEKGDIPEGYSVSREKKERFSLILESASTNQTSMYLCASRTETLINEQFFGPGTRLTVL.

This clonotype came up a few times. This chain joins TRBV7-2 and TRBJ2-2, with a weak D call TRBD2 (6 bases). The CDR3 has 15 amino acids. Deletions cut 7 bases from V and 5 bases from J, with 17 bases between. CDR1 and CDR2 from the germline V gene are SGHTA and FQGNSA. The CDR3: CASNPPSGYTGELFF. CDR3 in DNA: TGTGCCAGCAACCCGCCCAGCGGGTATACCGGGGAGCTGTTTTTT.

This chain links TRBV4-1 with TRBJ1-2; no clear D gene. The V and J ends lost 5 bases and 4 bases respectively, with 20 bases between them. There are 16 residues in the CDR3. CDR1 and CDR2 (germline): MGHRA, YSYEKL. CDR3 nucleotides: TGCGCCAGCAGCGCACGTGCCCGTAGTACGAGCTATGGCTACACCTTC. Amino acid sequence: CASSARARSTSYGYTF.

This rearrangement joins TRBV4-1 to TRBJ2-1; TRBD1 or TRBD2 may be the D gene (6 bases each). The CDR3 is 14 residues long. The V end lost 2 bases, the J end lost 8 bases, and 13 bases lay between the germline ends. Germline lookup yields CDR1 MGHRA and CDR2 YSYEKL. This chain's CDR3 is CASSQRGASHEQFF. The CDR3 DNA reads TGCGCCAGCAGCCAAAGGGGGGCTAGCCATGAGCAGTTCTTC.

The chain joins TRBV20-1 to TRBJ1-1; TRBD1 might be the D (6 bases). The V and J ends lost 0 bases and 3 bases respectively, with 11 bases between them. Germline-derived CDR1 and CDR2 are DFQATT and SNEGSKA (reference sequence). The CDR3 contains 14 residues. CDR3 DNA sequence: TGCAGTGCTAGAGATCCACAGGGTCACACTGAAGCTTTCTTT. The encoded protein is CSARDPQGHTEAFF.

V usage is TRBV6-1 and J usage is TRBJ2-1; 8 bases line up with TRBD2. Trimming cost V 6 bases and J 0 bases; bases outside gene matches: 7. This CDR3 has 16 residues. Germline CDR1 MNHNS, CDR2 SASEGT. CDR3 in amino acids: CASRGVGTSSYNEQFF. As DNA, the CDR3 is TGTGCCAGCAGAGGGGTGGGGACTAGCTCCTACAATGAGCAGTTCTTC.

This clonotype was found once. The genes are TRBV9 and TRBJ2-3, with 7 bases lining up with TRBD1. The CDR3 extends over 15 amino acids. The ends lost 0 bases at V and 4 bases at J; junction bases unmatched: 5. The germline V gene encodes CDR1 SGDLS and CDR2 YYNGEE. The CDR3: CASSVVQGVPDTQYF. In DNA form, the CDR3 reads TGTGCCAGCAGCGTAGTGCAGGGGGTTCCAGATACGCAGTATTTT.

This clonotype was observed a handful of times. J is TRBJ2-1 and V is TRBV27; either TRBD1 or TRBD2 may fit D (5 bases each). CDR3 length: 15 residues. Germline CDR1 MNHEY, CDR2 SMNVEV (reference sequence). Trimming took off 7 bases at V and 3 bases at J, with 16 bases between the two ends. CDR3 protein: CASTREGALYNEQFF. CDR3 nucleotides: TGTGCCAGCACTCGGGAAGGGGCTCTCTACAATGAGCAGTTCTTC.

The J gene is TRBJ1-2, the V gene TRBV11-2, with D possibly TRBD1 on 6 matching bases. The CDR3 has 14 amino acids. Trimming took 5 bases from V and 4 from J, leaving 14 bases between them. Germline assignment: CDR1 SGHAT and CDR2 FQNNGV. The chain's CDR3 is CASSPIGQTYGYTF. The CDR3 DNA reads TGTGCCAGCAGCCCAATCGGACAGACCTATGGCTACACCTTC.

This rearrangement joins TRBV7-4 to TRBJ2-7; D is undetermined. Germline V gives CDR1 SGHVT, CDR2 SQSDAQ. The CDR3 totals 12 residues. Trimming removed 6 bases from V and 4 bases from J, with 10 bases in between. CDR3 coding DNA: TGTGCCAGCAGTCCGACTTTATACGAGCAGTACTTC. This translates into CASSPTLYEQYF.

This chain uses TRBV7-2 with TRBJ2-7; D perhaps matches TRBD2 (5 bases). The V end was cut by 5 bases, the J end by 5 bases, with 22 bases between. The germline CDR1 and CDR2 sequences are SGHTA and FQGNSA. CDR3 length equals 16 residues. The CDR3 loop reads CASSPTAPRVHHEQYF. CDR3 coding DNA: TGTGCCAGCAGCCCCACCGCGCCGAGGGTCCATCACGAGCAGTACTTC.

The V call is TRBV5-1, the J call TRBJ1-5; D possibly corresponds to TRBD1 (6 bases). The CDR3 totals 16 residues. Germline assignment: CDR1 SGHRS and CDR2 YFSETQ. Between the trimmed V and J ends, which lost 4 bases and 4 bases, there was a span of 18 bases. The CDR3 nucleotides are TGCGCCAGCAGCCCGGAGGGCAGGGGCGATAATCAGCCCCAGCATTTT. This gives the protein CASSPEGRGDNQPQHF.

This chain joins TRBV4-1 and TRBJ2-5, with no clear D. V was trimmed by 0 bases and J by 4 bases, leaving 9 bases between them. Germline CDR1 reads MGHRA; CDR2 reads YSYEKL. The CDR3 has 14 amino acids. In DNA form, the CDR3 reads TGCGCCAGCAGCCAAGATCCGGTTGGAGAGACCCAGTACTTC. It is translated as CASSQDPVGETQYF.

This clonotype showed up just a few times. This chain joins TRBV12-3 or TRBV12-4 and TRBJ1-2; TRBD1 agrees at 9 bases. The CDR3 is 15 residues long. The trim removed 8 bases at V and 8 bases at J, leaving 15 bases unmatched. The CDR3: CASRLGVGTGKGYTF. The CDR3 region has the DNA TGTGCCAGCCGTCTAGGGGTCGGGACAGGGAAGGGCTACACCTTC.

V is TRBV11-2 and J is TRBJ2-1; either TRBD1 or TRBD2 may fit D (5 bases each). V was shortened by 6 bases and J by 0 bases, with 12 bases between the two germline ends. CDR1 and CDR2 (germline): SGHAT, FQNNGV. The CDR3 covers 15 residues. The CDR3 spells CASRRGESSYNEQFF. CDR3 nucleotides: TGTGCCAGCAGGCGAGGGGAAAGCTCCTACAATGAGCAGTTCTTC.